The 8 T cell receptor beta chains reported below all come from one sample, sequenced in a study of identical twins. TCRdb called the 5' RACE reads again in MiXCR, with one record for every CDR3 protein. Of around 480,000 distinct CDR3 sequences listed, roughly 13% are singletons. This same sample was also taken into another study, of yellow fever vaccine responses in identical twins.

The sequencing input was CD4+ T cells sorted from blood. The receptors originated from a woman aged 18 to 35 in good health.

This clonotype showed up just a few times. The genes are TRBV5-1 and TRBJ2-2, with D tentatively TRBD2 (6 bases). Germline loops: CDR1 SGHRS, CDR2 YFSETQ. V lost 7 bases and J 7 bases, leaving 14 bases between the germline ends. The CDR3 has 13 amino acids. The CDR3 sequence is CASVFGSSGELFF. The CDR3 bases are TGCGCCAGCGTATTCGGGAGTAGCGGGGAGCTGTTTTTT.

The V gene is TRBV18, the J gene TRBJ2-7; the D is unclear. The CDR3 runs to 14 residues. The germline V and J ends were trimmed by 6 bases and 1 base, with 13 bases remaining between them. The V gene's germline CDR1 is KGHSH and CDR2 LQKENI. CDR3 amino acids: CASSPDQASYEQYF. The CDR3 DNA is TGTGCCAGCTCTCCGGATCAGGCGTCCTACGAGCAGTACTTC.

This clonotype was seen a few times. This chain connects TRBV12-3 or TRBV12-4 to TRBJ2-5; TRBD2 matches at 9 bases. The trim removed 6 bases at V and 5 bases at J, leaving 7 bases unmatched. This CDR3 region has 14 residues. The CDR3 is CASRSSRGGETQYF. In DNA, the CDR3 is TGTGCCAGCAGATCCTCGCGGGGGGGGGAGACCCAGTACTTC.

This chain connects TRBV6-1 to TRBJ1-6; the D is unclear. CDR3 size: 15 residues. V lost 4 bases and J lost 1, with 8 bases in between. Germline loops: CDR1 MNHNS, CDR2 SASEGT. The CDR3 DNA is TGTGCCAGCAGTGTTGGGAGGTCCTATAATTCACCCCTCCACTTT. Encoded protein: CASSVGRSYNSPLHF.

The chain has TRBV6-9 and TRBJ2-6; D is undetermined. This CDR3 contains 14 residues. Looked up from germline, CDR1 is MNHGY and CDR2 is SVAAGI. V was cut by 11 bases and J by 2 bases, with 13 bases left in between. The CDR3 sequence: CAGATRAGANVLTF. The DNA of the CDR3 is TGTGCCGGCGCGACTCGCGCTGGGGCCAACGTCCTGACTTTC.

The chain is built from TRBV20-1 and TRBJ1-2; TRBD1 is a possible D gene (5 bases). Germline lookup yields CDR1 DFQATT and CDR2 SNEGSKA (reference sequence). The CDR3 covers 12 residues. V gave up 3 bases and J gave up 4 bases, with 9 bases separating them. The CDR3 DNA follows: TGCAGTGCTAGGGGGGACGGCTATGGCTACACCTTC. Its translation is CSARGDGYGYTF.

The chain couples TRBV5-1 to TRBJ2-1; D not resolved. There are 13 residues in the CDR3. Between the trimmed V and J ends, which lost 0 bases and 9 bases, there was a span of 10 bases. Germline CDR1 is SGHRS and CDR2 is YFSETQ. The CDR3 region is CASSLAQQLEQFF. CDR3 DNA: TGCGCCAGCAGCTTGGCCCAACAGCTTGAGCAGTTCTTC.

This clonotype was detected a few times. The chain has TRBV7-9 and TRBJ2-5, with 7 bases aligning to TRBD1. The germline V gene encodes CDR1 SEHNR and CDR2 FQNEAQ (reference sequence). CDR3 size: 15 residues. V was pared by 2 bases and J by 1 base, with 4 bases of the junction left unmatched. In DNA, the CDR3 is TGTGCCAGCAGCTTATCAGGGGGACGCCAAGAGACCCAGTACTTC. Protein product: CASSLSGGRQETQYF.